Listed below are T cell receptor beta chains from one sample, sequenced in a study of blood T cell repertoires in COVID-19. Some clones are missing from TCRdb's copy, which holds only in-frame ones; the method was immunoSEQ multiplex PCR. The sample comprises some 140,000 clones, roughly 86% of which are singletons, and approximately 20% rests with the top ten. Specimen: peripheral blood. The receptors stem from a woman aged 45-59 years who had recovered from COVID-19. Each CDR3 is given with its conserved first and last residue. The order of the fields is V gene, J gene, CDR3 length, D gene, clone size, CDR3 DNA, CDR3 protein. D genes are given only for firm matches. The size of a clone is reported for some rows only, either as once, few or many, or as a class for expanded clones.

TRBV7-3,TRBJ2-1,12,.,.,TGTGCCAGCAGCCTTACTAACAATGAGCAGTTCTTC,CASSLTNNEQFF
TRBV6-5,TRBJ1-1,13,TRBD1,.,TGTGCCAGCAGGTACCAGACAGGGAGCGGAGCTTTCTTT,CASRYQTGSGAFF
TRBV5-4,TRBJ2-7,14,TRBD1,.,TGTGCCAGCAGCTATACCGGGACAGCCTACGAGCAGTACTTC,CASSYTGTAYEQYF
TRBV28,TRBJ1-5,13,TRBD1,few,TGTGCCAGCAGGCAGGGGGGCGATCAGCCCCAGCATTTT,CASRQGGDQPQHF
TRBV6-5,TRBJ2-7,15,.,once,TGTGCCAGCAGCCGCGTAAAAGGGGGTCCCTACGAGCAGTACTTC,CASSRVKGGPYEQYF
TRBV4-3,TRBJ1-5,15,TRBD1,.,TGCGCCAGCAGCCAGAGTGCCAGGGGGCTTCAGCCCCAGCATTTT,CASSQSARGLQPQHF
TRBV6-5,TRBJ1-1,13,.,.,TGTGCCAGCAGTTACGGAGGGGATGAGACAGCTTTCTTT,CASSYGGDETAFF
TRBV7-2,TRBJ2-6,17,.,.,TGTGCCAGCAGCAAACACTTCACAGGCTCTGGGGCCAACGTCCTGACTTTC,CASSKHFTGSGANVLTF
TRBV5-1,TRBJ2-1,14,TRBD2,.,TGCGCCAGCAGCTTGGCTACTAGCGACAATGAGCAGTTCTTC,CASSLATSDNEQFF
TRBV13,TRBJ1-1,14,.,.,TGTGCCAGCAGCTTAGTTGGGGCCGGCACTGAAGCTTTCTTT,CASSLVGAGTEAFF
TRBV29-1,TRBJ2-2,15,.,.,TGCAGCGTGACAGGTTTGCCATCGAACACCGGGGAGCTGTTTTTT,CSVTGLPSNTGELFF
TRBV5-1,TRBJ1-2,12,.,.,TGCGCCAGCAGCACGGGAAAGACAGGCTACACCTTC,CASSTGKTGYTF
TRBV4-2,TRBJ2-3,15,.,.,TGTGCCAGCAGCTCTCTAGCTAGCACTTCAGATACGCAGTATTTT,CASSSLASTSDTQYF
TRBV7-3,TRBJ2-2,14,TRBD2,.,TGTGCCAGCAGCTTGGGGCGGGAGAACGGGGAGCTGTTTTTT,CASSLGRENGELFF
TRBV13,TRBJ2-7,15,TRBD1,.,TGTGCCAGCAGCTTCACGGGACAGGGGACCTACGAGCAGTACTTC,CASSFTGQGTYEQYF
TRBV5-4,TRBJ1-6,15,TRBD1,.,TGTGCCAGCAGCCTGACAGGGGGCGCGTTTTCACCCCTCCACTTT,CASSLTGGAFSPLHF
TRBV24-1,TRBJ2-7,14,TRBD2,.,TGTGCCACCAGTGATTGGACTAGCGAAGGCGAGCAGTACTTC,CATSDWTSEGEQYF
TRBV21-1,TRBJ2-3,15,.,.,TGTGCCAGCAGCGCCCGGGAGGGCGGGGCAGATACGCAGTATTTT,CASSAREGGADTQYF
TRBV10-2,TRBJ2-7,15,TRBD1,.,TGCGCCAGCAGGGAGGACAGGAGAGGAAACTACGAGCAGTACTTC,CASREDRRGNYEQYF
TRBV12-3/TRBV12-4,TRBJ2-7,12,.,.,TGTGCCAGCAGACCCCTGGGGGGCGAGCAGTACTTC,CASRPLGGEQYF
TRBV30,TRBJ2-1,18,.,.,TGTGCCTGGAGGATGGGGAGACCCCTCGCCTTTCTATACAATGAGCAGTTCTTC,CAWRMGRPLAFLYNEQFF
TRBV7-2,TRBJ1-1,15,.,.,TGTGCCAGCAGCAAAGGGGTCAGATTGAACACTGAAGCTTTCTTT,CASSKGVRLNTEAFF
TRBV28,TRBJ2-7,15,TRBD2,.,TGTGCCAGCAGATCTAGCGGGAGGGCCAGCTACGAGCAGTACTTC,CASRSSGRASYEQYF
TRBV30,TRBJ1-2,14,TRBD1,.,TGTGCCTGGATTGATTTGGGACAGGGGTATGGCTACACCTTC,CAWIDLGQGYGYTF
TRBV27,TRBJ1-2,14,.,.,TGTGCCAGCAGTTTTGGCGGGGCTAACTATGGCTACACCTTC,CASSFGGANYGYTF
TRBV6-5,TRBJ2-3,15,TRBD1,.,TGTGCCAGCAGATATTGGGACAGGGGAACAGATACGCAGTATTTT,CASRYWDRGTDTQYF
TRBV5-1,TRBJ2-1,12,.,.,TGCGCCAGCAGCCCTCACTCCGGGGAGCAGTTCTTC,CASSPHSGEQFF
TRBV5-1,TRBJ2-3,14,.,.,TGCGCCAGCAGCTTGGCCTCTAGCACAGATACGCAGTATTTT,CASSLASSTDTQYF
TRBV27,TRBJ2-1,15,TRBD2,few,TGTGCCAGCAGTCCCCTACTAGCGGGAACCGGTGAGCAGTTCTTC,CASSPLLAGTGEQFF
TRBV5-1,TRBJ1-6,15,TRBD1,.,TGCGCCAGCAGCCCCGGACAGGGCGCCTACTCACCCCTCCACTTT,CASSPGQGAYSPLHF
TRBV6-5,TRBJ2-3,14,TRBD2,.,TGTGCCGTAGGTAGCGGGGTTCCGGCAGATACGCAGTATTTT,CAVGSGVPADTQYF
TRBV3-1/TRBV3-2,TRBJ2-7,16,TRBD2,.,TGTGCCAGCAGCCAAATGGGACTAGCGGGGTCCTACGAGCAGTACTTC,CASSQMGLAGSYEQYF
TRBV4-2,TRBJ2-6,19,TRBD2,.,TGTGCCAGCAACCCCACTTTGGGGGGGGACGCCTCTGGGGCCAACGTCCTGACTTTC,CASNPTLGGDASGANVLTF
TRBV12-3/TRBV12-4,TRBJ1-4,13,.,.,TGTGCCAGCAGTTTGGGGCAGGGCGCAAGACTGTTTTTT,CASSLGQGARLFF
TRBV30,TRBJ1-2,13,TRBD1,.,TGTGCCTGGACCGCCCAGGGGGCGGGTGGCTACACCTTC,CAWTAQGAGGYTF
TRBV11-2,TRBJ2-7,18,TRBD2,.,TGTGCCAGCAGCCCTTTGCGGGGGGCGGGAGGAAAATCCTACGAGCAGTACTTC,CASSPLRGAGGKSYEQYF
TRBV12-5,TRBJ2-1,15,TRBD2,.,TGTGCTAGTGGTTTGAGGCTAGCGGGAGGCTATGAGCAGTTCTTC,CASGLRLAGGYEQFF
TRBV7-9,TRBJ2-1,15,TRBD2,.,TGTGCCAGCAGCCCTCGGTTAGCGGGAGGTAATGAGCAGTTCTTC,CASSPRLAGGNEQFF
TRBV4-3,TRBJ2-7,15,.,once,TGCGCCAGCAGCCAAGATGACGGGGGTGTGTACGAGCAGTACTTC,CASSQDDGGVYEQYF
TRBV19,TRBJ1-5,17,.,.,TGTGCCAGTAGTATTGGCGGTTTACCGGTCATTAATCAGCCCCAGCATTTT,CASSIGGLPVINQPQHF
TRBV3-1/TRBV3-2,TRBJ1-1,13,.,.,TGTGCCAGCAGCCAAGATCCCGCAGCTGAAGCTTTCTTT,CASSQDPAAEAFF
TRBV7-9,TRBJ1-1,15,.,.,TGTGCCAGCAGCTTAGAGGGGTGGGGGAACACTGAAGCTTTCTTT,CASSLEGWGNTEAFF
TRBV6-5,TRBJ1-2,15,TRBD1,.,TGTGCCAGCAGAAACAACAGGGGGCTCTGGATAGGCTACACCTTC,CASRNNRGLWIGYTF
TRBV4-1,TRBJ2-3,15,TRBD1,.,TGCGCCAGCAGCCAGCCTGACAGGGCCACAGATACGCAGTATTTT,CASSQPDRATDTQYF
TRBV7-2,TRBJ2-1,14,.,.,TGTGCCAGCAGCCGGAGGCCTACCGACAATGAGCAGTTCTTC,CASSRRPTDNEQFF
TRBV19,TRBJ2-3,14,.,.,TGTGCCAGTAGGGAAACTACTAGCACAGATACGCAGTATTTT,CASRETTSTDTQYF
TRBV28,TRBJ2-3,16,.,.,TGTGCCAGCAGTTCCCTCTCGGCAGGGCGGCGAGATACGCAGTATTTT,CASSSLSAGRRDTQYF
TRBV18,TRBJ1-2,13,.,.,TGTGCCAGCTCCACCGGGACAATTTATGGCTACACCTTC,CASSTGTIYGYTF
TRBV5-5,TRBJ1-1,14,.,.,TGTGCCAGCAGCCGAACAGCCATGAACACTGAAGCTTTCTTT,CASSRTAMNTEAFF
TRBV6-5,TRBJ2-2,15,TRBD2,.,TGTGCCAGCAGTTACGGGAGCGGGACTACCGGGGAGCTGTTTTTT,CASSYGSGTTGELFF
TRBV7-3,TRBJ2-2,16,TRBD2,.,TGTGCCAGCAGCTTAAGTCCTGCGGGAGTCACCGGGGAGCTGTTTTTT,CASSLSPAGVTGELFF
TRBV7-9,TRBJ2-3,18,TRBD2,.,TGTGCCAGCAGCTGGGGACTAGCGGGAGGTGTTGGCACAGATACGCAGTATTTT,CASSWGLAGGVGTDTQYF
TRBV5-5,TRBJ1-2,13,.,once,TGTGCCAGCAGCTCGGGACTATTGGATGGCTACACCTTC,CASSSGLLDGYTF
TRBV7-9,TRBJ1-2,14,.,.,TGTGCCAGCACTCAACTCCCTCGGGACTATGGCTACACCTTC,CASTQLPRDYGYTF
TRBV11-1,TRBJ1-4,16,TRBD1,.,TGTGCCAGCAGCGAAGGGACAGTGAGAACTAATGAAAAACTGTTTTTT,CASSEGTVRTNEKLFF
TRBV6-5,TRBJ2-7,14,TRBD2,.,TGTGCCAGCACCCTTAGCGGGAGGGCCTACGAGCAGTACTTC,CASTLSGRAYEQYF
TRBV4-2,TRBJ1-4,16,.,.,TGTGCCAGCAGCCAACTGCTCACAGCCGATAATGAAAAACTGTTTTTT,CASSQLLTADNEKLFF
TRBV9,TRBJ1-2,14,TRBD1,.,TGTGCCAGCAGCGTAGGTGAGGGGGCCTATGGCTACACCTTC,CASSVGEGAYGYTF
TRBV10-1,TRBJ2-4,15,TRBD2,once,TGCGCCAGCAGTGAGTCGGGGATAGCGGGAAACATTCAGTACTTC,CASSESGIAGNIQYF